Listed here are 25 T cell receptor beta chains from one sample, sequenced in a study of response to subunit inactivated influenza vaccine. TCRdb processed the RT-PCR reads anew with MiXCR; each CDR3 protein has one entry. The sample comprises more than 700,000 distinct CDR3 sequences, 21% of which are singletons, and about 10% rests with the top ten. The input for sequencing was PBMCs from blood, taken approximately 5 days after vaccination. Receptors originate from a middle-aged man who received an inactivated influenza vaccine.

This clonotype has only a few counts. The CDR3 sequence: CASSYSDTGYNEQFF. In DNA form, the CDR3 reads TGTGCCAGCAGCTACTCCGACACCGGCTACAATGAGCAGTTCTTC. The chain combines TRBV3-1 with TRBJ2-1; D uncertain. The CDR3 spans 15 residues. Trimming stripped 5 bases from V and 3 bases from J, with 14 bases between. The germline CDR1 and CDR2 sequences are LGHDT and YNNKEL (reference sequence).

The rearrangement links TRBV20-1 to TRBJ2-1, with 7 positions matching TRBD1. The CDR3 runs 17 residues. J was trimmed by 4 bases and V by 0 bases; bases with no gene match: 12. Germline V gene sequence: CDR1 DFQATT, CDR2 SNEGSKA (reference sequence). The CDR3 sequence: CSARDPADRKIYNEQFF. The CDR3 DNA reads TGCAGTGCTAGAGACCCGGCGGACAGGAAAATATACAATGAGCAGTTCTTC.

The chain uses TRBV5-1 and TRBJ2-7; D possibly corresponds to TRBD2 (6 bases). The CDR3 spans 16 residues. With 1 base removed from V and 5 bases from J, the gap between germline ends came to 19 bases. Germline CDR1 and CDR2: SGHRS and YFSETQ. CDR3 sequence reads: CASSLSSPREAHEQYF. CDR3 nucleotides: TGCGCCAGCAGCTTGAGTAGTCCTAGGGAGGCCCACGAGCAGTACTTC.

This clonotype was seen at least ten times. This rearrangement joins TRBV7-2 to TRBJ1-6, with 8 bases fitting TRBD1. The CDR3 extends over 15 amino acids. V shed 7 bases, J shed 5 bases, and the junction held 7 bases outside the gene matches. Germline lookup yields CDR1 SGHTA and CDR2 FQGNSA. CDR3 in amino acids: CASTLGQANNSPLHF. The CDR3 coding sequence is TGTGCCAGCACCCTGGGACAGGCGAATAATTCACCCCTCCACTTT.

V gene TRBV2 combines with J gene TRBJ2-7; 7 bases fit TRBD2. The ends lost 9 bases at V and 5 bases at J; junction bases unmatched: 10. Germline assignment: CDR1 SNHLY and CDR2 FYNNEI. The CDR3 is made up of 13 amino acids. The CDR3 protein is CARKGLSGHEQYF. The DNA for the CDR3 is TGTGCCAGAAAGGGACTATCAGGCCACGAGCAGTACTTC.

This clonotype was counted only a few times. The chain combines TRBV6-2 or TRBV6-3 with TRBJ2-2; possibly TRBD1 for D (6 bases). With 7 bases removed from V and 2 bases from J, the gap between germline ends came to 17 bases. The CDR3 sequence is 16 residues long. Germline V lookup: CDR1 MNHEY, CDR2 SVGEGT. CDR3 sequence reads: CASKGSEGGNTGELFF. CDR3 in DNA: TGTGCCAGCAAGGGCAGTGAAGGGGGTAACACCGGGGAGCTGTTTTTT.

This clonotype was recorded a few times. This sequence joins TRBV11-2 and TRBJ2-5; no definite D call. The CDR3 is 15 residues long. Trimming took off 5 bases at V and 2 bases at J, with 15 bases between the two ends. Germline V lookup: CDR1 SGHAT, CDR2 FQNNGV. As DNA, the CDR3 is TGTGCCAGCAGCCTCGTTCCGGGCGAGCAAGAGACCCAGTACTTC. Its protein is CASSLVPGEQETQYF.

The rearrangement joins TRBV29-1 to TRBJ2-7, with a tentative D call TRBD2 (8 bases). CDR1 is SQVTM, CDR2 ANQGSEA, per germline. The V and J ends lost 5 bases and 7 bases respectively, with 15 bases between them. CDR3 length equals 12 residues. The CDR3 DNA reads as TGCAGCGTTTCGGGAGGGGGCCGGGAGCAGTACTTC. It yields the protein CSVSGGGREQYF.

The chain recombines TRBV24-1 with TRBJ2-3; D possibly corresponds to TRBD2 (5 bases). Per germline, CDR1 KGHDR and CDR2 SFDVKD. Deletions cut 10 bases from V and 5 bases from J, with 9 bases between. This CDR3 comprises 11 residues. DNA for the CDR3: TGTGCCACGGGGAGCGGAGATACGCAGTATTTT. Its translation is CATGSGDTQYF.

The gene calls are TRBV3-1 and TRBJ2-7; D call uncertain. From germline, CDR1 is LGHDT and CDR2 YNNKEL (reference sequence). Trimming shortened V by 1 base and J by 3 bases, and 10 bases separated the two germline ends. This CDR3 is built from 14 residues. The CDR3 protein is CASSQARGGYEQYF. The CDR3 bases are TGTGCCAGCAGCCAAGCCAGAGGTGGCTACGAGCAGTACTTC.

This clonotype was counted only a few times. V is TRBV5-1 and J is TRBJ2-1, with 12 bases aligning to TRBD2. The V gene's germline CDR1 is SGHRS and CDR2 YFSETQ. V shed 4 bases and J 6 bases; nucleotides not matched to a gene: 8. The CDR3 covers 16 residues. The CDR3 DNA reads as TGCGCCAGCAGCCAGCTGCGGGGACTAGCGGGCAATGAGCAGTTCTTC. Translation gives CASSQLRGLAGNEQFF. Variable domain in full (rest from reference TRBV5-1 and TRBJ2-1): KAGVTQTPRYLIKTRGQQVTLSCSPISGHRSVSWYQQTPGQGLQFLFEYFSETQRNKGNFPGRFSGRQFSNSRSEMNVSTLELGDSALYLCASSQLRGLAGNEQFFGPGTRLTVL.

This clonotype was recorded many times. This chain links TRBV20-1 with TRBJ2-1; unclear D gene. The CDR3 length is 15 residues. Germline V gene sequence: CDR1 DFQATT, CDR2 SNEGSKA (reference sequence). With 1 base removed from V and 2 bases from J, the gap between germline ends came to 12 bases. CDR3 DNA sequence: TGCAGTGCTAGAGTTCTAGTTGGACCCTACAATGAGCAGTTCTTC. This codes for CSARVLVGPYNEQFF.

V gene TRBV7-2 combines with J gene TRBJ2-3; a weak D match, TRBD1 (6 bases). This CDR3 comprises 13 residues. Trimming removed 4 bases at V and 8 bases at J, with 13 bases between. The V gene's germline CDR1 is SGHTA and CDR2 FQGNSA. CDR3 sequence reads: CASSWDTRGTQYF. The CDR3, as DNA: TGTGCCAGCAGCTGGGACACAAGGGGTACGCAGTATTTT.

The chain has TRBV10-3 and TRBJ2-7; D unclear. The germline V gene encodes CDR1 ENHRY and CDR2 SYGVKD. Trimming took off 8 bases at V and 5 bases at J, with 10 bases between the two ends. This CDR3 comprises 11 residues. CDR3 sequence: CAISPGDEQYF. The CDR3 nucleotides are TGTGCCATCTCCCCAGGAGACGAGCAGTACTTC.

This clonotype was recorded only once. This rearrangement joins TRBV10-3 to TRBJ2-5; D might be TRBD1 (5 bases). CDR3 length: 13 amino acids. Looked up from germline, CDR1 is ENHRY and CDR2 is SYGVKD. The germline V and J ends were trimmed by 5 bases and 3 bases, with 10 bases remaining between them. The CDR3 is CAISSKGKETQYF. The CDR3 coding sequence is TGTGCCATCAGTAGCAAGGGGAAAGAGACCCAGTACTTC.

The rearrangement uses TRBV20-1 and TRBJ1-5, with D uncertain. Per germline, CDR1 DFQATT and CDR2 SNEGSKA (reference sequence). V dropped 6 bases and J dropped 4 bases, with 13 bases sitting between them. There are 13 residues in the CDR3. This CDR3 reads CSATRGRNQPQHF. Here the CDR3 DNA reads TGCAGTGCCACCCGGGGAAGGAATCAGCCCCAGCATTTT.

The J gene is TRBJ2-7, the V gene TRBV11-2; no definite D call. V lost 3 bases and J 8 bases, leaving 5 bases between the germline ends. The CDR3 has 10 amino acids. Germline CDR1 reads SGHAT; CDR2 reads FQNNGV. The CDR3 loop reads CASSLTKQYF. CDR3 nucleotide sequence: TGTGCCAGCAGCTTGACCAAGCAGTACTTC.

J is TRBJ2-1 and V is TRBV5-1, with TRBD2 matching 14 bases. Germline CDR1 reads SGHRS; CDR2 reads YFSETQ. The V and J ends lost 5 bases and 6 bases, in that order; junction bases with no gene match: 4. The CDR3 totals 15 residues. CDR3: CASSHGLAGGNEQFF. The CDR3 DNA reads TGCGCCAGCAGTCACGGACTAGCGGGAGGCAATGAGCAGTTCTTC.

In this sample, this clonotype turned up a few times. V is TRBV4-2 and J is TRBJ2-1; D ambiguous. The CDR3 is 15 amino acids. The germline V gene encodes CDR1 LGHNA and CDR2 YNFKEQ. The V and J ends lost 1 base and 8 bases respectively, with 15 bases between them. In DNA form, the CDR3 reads TGTGCCAGCAGCCAAGGAGGAGCCGGCCGGGATGAGCAGTTCTTC. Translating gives CASSQGGAGRDEQFF.

CDR3 sequence (DNA): TGTGCCAGCAGCGGAACAATTCGACAGGGTCGGAACACTGAAGCTTTCTTT. Translation gives CASSGTIRQGRNTEAFF. The V gene is TRBV9, the J gene TRBJ1-1; 7 bases agree with TRBD1. The length of the CDR3 is 17 residues. CDR1 SGDLS and CDR2 YYNGEE come from the germline V gene. Unmatched junction bases numbered 12, after V lost 3 bases and J lost 1 base.

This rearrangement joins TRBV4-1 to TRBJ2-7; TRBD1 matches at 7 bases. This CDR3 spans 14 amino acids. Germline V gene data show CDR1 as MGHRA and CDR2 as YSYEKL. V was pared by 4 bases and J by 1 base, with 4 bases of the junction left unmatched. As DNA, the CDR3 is TGCGCCAGCAGCCTCCGGGACAGATCCTACGAGCAGTACTTC. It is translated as CASSLRDRSYEQYF.

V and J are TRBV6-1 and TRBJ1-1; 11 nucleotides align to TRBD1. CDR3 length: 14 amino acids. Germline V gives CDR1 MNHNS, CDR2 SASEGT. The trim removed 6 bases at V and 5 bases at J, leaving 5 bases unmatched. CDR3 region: CASRHGQGATEAFF. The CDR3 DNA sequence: TGTGCCAGCAGACACGGACAGGGGGCAACTGAAGCTTTCTTT.

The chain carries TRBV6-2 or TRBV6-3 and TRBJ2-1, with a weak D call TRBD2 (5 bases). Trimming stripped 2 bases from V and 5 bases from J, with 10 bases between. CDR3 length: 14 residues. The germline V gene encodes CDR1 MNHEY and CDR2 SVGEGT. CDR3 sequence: CASSYEARDNEQFF. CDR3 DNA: TGTGCCAGCAGTTACGAGGCGAGGGACAATGAGCAGTTCTTC.

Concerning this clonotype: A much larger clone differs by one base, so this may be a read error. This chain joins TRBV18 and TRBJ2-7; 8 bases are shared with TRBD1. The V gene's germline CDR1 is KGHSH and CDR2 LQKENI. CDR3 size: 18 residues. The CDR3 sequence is CASSPPFLVRTGPYEHYF. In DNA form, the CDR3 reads TGTGCCAGCTCACCACCGTTTCTGGTTCGGACAGGGCCCTACGAGCATTACTTC.

The CDR3 DNA reads TGCAGTGCTAGTGACGATAATGAAAAACTGTTTTTT. It encodes CSASDDNEKLFF. The chain couples TRBV20-1 to TRBJ1-4; no firm D call. Germline V gene lookup returns CDR1 DFQATT and CDR2 SNEGSKA (reference sequence). The CDR3 totals 12 residues. The V and J ends lost 3 bases and 4 bases respectively, with 6 bases between them.